The clone carrying this T cell receptor beta chain came up many times. What it binds is not known. The data belong to a study of T cells in Graves' hyperthyroidism and ophthalmopathy. Study-level results: Most clonotypes expanded in the thyroid (above 0.001) were also present in blood.

Amplified TCR beta CDR3 regions came from RNA transcripts. RT-PCR in the first round (using the HTBI primer set) targeted the TCR CDR3. MiXCR, applied by TCRdb to the multiplex PCR reads, yields one record per CDR3 protein. Among approximately 620,000 distinct CDR3 sequences listed, approximately 15% were seen once. CDR1 and CDR2 from the germline V gene are SGHVS and FQNEAQ. There are 14 residues in the CDR3. V shed 4 bases and J 5 bases; nucleotides not matched to a gene: 6. Patients aged 18 to 65 had newly diagnosed hyperthyroidism that had lasted under 2 months. Thyroid ultrasound and orbital computed tomography, with clinical symptoms and serum thyroxine and TRAb, informed diagnoses.

Specimen: blood. The receptor comes from a woman aged 25 to 45 with Graves' hyperthyroidism that later progressed to Graves' ophthalmopathy. The rearrangement joins TRBV7-8 to TRBJ2-7, with TRBD1 matching over 9 bases. The CDR3 here is CASSSGQGSDEQYF. Here the CDR3 DNA reads TGTGCCAGCAGCTCGGGACAGGGAAGCGACGAGCAGTACTTC.